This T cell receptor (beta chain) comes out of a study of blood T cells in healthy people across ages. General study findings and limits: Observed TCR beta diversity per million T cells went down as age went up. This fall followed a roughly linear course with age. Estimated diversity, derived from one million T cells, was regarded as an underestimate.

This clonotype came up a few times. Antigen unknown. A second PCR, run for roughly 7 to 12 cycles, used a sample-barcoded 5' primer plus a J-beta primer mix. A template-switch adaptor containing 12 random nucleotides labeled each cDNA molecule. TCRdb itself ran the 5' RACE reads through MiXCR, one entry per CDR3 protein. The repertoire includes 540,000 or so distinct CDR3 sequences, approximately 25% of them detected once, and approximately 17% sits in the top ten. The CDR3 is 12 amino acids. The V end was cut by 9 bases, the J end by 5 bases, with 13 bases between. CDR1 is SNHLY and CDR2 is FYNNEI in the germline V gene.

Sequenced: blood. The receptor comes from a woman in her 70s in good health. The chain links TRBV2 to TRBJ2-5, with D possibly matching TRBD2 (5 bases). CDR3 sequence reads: CASTRETETQYF. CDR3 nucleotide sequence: TGTGCCAGTACTAGGGAAACGGAGACCCAGTACTTC. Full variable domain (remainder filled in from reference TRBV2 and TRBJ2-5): EPEVTQTPSHQVTQMGQEVILRCVPISNHLYFYWYRQILGQKVEFLVSFYNNEISEKSEIFDDQFSVERPDGSNFTLKIRSTKLEDSAMYFCASTRETETQYFGPGTRLLVL.